This T cell receptor (beta chain) was sequenced for a study of T-cell reconstitution after alpha-beta-depleted transplantation in children. Points from the study as a whole: Counts and diversity of T cells one year after transplant came mostly from newly produced T cells.

Library preparation (for TCRbeta) was performed with unique molecular identifiers. In TCRdb, the PCR reads were re-called with MiXCR into one record per CDR3 protein. The table shows about 980,000 distinct CDR3 sequences, with about 26% occurring only once. The junction had 10 bases not matched to a gene; V was cut back by 4 bases and J by 6 bases. The CDR3 extends over 16 amino acids. The germline CDR1 and CDR2 sequences are SGHRS and YFSETQ. This clonotype appeared a few times. Its antigen is not identified. Sequencing was performed on PBMCs, mostly from graft donor cells, taken 360 days after TCRalphabeta/CD19-depleted stem cell transplant. The chain carries TRBV5-1 and TRBJ2-3; 11 bases align to TRBD1. This receptor was identified in a boy younger than two who had a stem cell transplant for SCID, so the T cells may come from the graft donor. CDR3 sequence reads: CASSLTPGQGVDTQYF. CDR3 coding DNA: TGCGCCAGCAGCCTAACCCCGGGACAGGGGGTTGATACGCAGTATTTT.